The 11 T cell receptor beta chains listed next were all sequenced from one sample in a study of shared clonotypes between healthy human individuals (dated by TCRdb to 2020 to 2021). For the CD8 naive samples, CD45RO-negative cells were positively selected for CCR7, yielding a CD45RA+CCR7+ population from which TemRA cells were excluded. The library came from the immunoSEQ multiplex PCR assay. TCRdb took over this immuneACCESS table, retaining in-frame rearrangements with V and J assigned. Such tables are incomplete; in checked studies, under half of the missing clones stem from an unresolved V gene, and the remainder is unexplained. Counted in this sample were roughly 2,000,000 clones; over 85% of them appeared once. Around 1.2% of the sample is in the top ten clones. The sequenced material came from naive CD8+ T cells sorted from blood. This sample's cell subset or site label indicates: CD45RA+CCR7+. Receptor source: a man between 18 and 35 years old in good health.

The chain recombines TRBV11-2 with TRBJ2-5; 12 bases line up with TRBD2. In germline, CDR1 is SGHAT, CDR2 FQNNGV. CDR3 length: 16 residues. The junction had 9 bases not matched to a gene; V was cut back by 4 bases and J by 6 bases. CDR3 nucleotide sequence: TGTGCCAGCAGCTCTTCTAGCGGGAGGGCCAAGAAGACCCAGTACTTC. Translating gives CASSSSSGRAKKTQYF.

CDR3 nucleotide sequence: TGTGCCAGCAGCTCAAGGGATAAGGGGGGGCTGTTGTACGAGCAGTACTTC. Amino acid sequence: CASSSRDKGGLLYEQYF. This chain connects TRBV7-9 to TRBJ2-7, with D perhaps TRBD2 (7 bases). V was trimmed by 4 bases and J by 4 bases, leaving 23 bases between them. Germline V CDR1 and CDR2: SEHNR, FQNEAQ (reference sequence). This CDR3 spans 17 amino acids. The entire variable domain, with the rest obtained from reference TRBV7-9 and TRBJ2-7, is as follows: DTGVSQNPRHKITKRGQNVTFRCDPISEHNRLYWYRQTLGQGPEFLTYFQNEAQLEKSRLLSDRFSAERPKGSFSTLEIQRTEQGDSAMYLCASSSRDKGGLLYEQYFGPGTRLTVT.

This clone was counted a single time. The rearrangement links TRBV4-1 to TRBJ1-4, with D maybe TRBD1 (5 bases). From germline, CDR1 is MGHRA and CDR2 YSYEKL. CDR3 length: 17 amino acids. V lost 4 bases, J lost 0 bases, and 15 bases lay in between. CDR3 loop: CASSPHSRGPTNEKLFF. In nucleotides, the CDR3 is TGCGCCAGCAGCCCTCACAGTAGGGGTCCAACTAATGAAAAACTGTTTTTT.

The J gene is TRBJ2-1, the V gene TRBV7-9, with D unresolved. The CDR3 consists of 14 residues. Germline CDR1 reads SEHNR; CDR2 reads FQNEAQ (reference sequence). Trimming removed 8 bases from V and 1 base from J, with 12 bases in between. The CDR3 reads CASHLGRSYNEQFF. The CDR3 nucleotides read TGTGCCAGCCATCTCGGGCGGTCCTACAATGAGCAGTTCTTC. Supplemented by reference TRBV7-9 and TRBJ2-1, the full variable domain reads DTGVSQNPRHKITKRGQNVTFRCDPISEHNRLYWYRQTLGQGPEFLTYFQNEAQLEKSRLLSDRFSAERPKGSFSTLEIQRTEQGDSAMYLCASHLGRSYNEQFFGPGTRLTVL.

This chain joins TRBV6-5 and TRBJ1-2; no firm D call. CDR1 and CDR2 (germline): MNHEY, SVGAGI. Trimming shortened V by 0 bases and J by 9 bases, and 8 bases separated the two germline ends. This CDR3 comprises 12 residues. CDR3 protein: CASSYSIDRYTF. The CDR3 DNA sequence: TGTGCCAGCAGTTACTCCATCGATCGCTACACCTTC.

The chain combines TRBV7-6 with TRBJ2-7; possible D gene TRBD1, 5 bases. CDR3 size: 13 residues. From germline, CDR1 is SGHVS and CDR2 FNYEAQ. Trimming left V 1 base short and J 5 bases short, with 9 bases between. The CDR3 loop is CASSLVWGDEQYF. DNA for the CDR3: TGTGCCAGCAGCTTAGTGTGGGGCGACGAGCAGTACTTC. Looking up the rest from reference TRBV7-6 and TRBJ2-7 gives the full variable domain: GAGVSQSPRYKVTKRGQDVALRCDPISGHVSLYWYRQALGQGPEFLTYFNYEAQQDKSGLPNDRFSAERPEGSISTLTIQRTEQRDSAMYRCASSLVWGDEQYFGPGTRLTVT.

The chain links TRBV5-6 to TRBJ2-7, with 7 bases fitting TRBD2. The CDR3 extends over 14 amino acids. Trimming took 4 bases from V and 3 from J; bases not matched to a gene: 7. Germline V gives CDR1 SGHDT, CDR2 YYEEEE. In DNA form, the CDR3 reads TGTGCCAGCAGCGTGCGGGGGAGAGTCTACGAGCAGTACTTC. Its translation is CASSVRGRVYEQYF.

V and J are TRBV6-6 and TRBJ1-4; TRBD1 aligns across 8 bases. J lost 8 bases, V lost 2 bases, and 7 bases had no gene match. The V gene's germline CDR1 is MNHNY and CDR2 SVGAGI (reference sequence). The CDR3 is 15 amino acids. Written as DNA, the CDR3 is TGTGCCAGCAGTTACGCGGACAGGGAAGGAGAAAAACTGTTTTTT. Translating gives CASSYADREGEKLFF.

This chain uses TRBV19 with TRBJ1-1; TRBD1 aligns across 7 bases. The CDR3 has 14 amino acids. The germline gives CDR1 LNHDA, CDR2 SQIVND (reference sequence). The junction had 12 bases not matched to a gene; V was cut back by 6 bases and J by 8 bases. In nucleotides, the CDR3 is TGTGCCAGTAGGGCGGGGCAGGGGGAGCTAGAAGCTTTCTTT. Its translation is CASRAGQGELEAFF.

The chain employs TRBV7-3 and TRBJ2-7; the D is unclear. CDR3 length: 15 residues. Looked up from germline, CDR1 is SGHTA and CDR2 is FQGTGA. V lost 0 bases to trimming and J lost 4 bases, with 13 bases between them. CDR3 DNA sequence: TGTGCCAGCAGCTTAACCGCGGTGGCAGGATACGAGCAGTACTTC. This gives the protein CASSLTAVAGYEQYF.

This rearrangement joins TRBV5-1 to TRBJ1-1, with D possibly being TRBD1 (6 bases). The CDR3 is 15 amino acids. Trimming took 4 bases from V and 4 from J, leaving 17 bases between them. CDR1 and CDR2 (germline): SGHRS, YFSETQ. The chain's CDR3 is CASSPWTDMATEAFF. The CDR3 nucleotides are TGCGCCAGCAGCCCCTGGACAGACATGGCCACTGAAGCTTTCTTT. Combining the CDR3 with reference TRBV5-1 and TRBJ1-1 gives the whole variable domain KAGVTQTPRYLIKTRGQQVTLSCSPISGHRSVSWYQQTPGQGLQFLFEYFSETQRNKGNFPGRFSGRQFSNSRSEMNVSTLELGDSALYLCASSPWTDMATEAFFGQGTRLTVV.